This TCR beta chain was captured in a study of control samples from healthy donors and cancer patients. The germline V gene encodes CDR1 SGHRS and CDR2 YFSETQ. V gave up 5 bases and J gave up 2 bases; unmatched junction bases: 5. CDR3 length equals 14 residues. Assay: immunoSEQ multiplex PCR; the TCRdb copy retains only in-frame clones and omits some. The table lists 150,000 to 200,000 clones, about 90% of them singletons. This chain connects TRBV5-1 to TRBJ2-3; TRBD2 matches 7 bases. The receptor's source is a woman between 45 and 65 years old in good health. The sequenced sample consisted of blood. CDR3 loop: CASRVTSVTDTQYF. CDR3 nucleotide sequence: TGCGCCAGCAGAGTTACTAGCGTCACAGATACGCAGTATTTT.